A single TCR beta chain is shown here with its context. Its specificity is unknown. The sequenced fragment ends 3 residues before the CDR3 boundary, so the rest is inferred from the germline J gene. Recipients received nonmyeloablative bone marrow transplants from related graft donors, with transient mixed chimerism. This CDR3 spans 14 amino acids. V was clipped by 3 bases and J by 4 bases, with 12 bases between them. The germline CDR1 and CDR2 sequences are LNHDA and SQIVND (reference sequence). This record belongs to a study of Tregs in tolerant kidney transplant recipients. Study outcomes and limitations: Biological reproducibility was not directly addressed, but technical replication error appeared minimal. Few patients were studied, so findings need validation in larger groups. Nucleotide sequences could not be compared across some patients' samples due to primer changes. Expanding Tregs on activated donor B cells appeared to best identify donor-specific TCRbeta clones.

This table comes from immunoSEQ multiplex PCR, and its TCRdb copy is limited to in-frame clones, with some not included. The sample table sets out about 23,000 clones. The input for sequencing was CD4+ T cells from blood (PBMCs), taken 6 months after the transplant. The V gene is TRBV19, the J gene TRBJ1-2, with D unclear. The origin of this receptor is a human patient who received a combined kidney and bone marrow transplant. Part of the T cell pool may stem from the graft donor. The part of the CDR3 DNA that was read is TGTGCCAGTAGTATTTTGGCTGAGCGCTATGGC. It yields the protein CASSILAERYG. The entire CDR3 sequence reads CASSILAERYGYTF.